The rows below give T cell receptor beta chains drawn from one sample of a study of cytomegalovirus exposure and HLA in healthy donors. Assay: immunoSEQ multiplex PCR; the TCRdb copy retains only in-frame clones and omits some. In the table there are 180,000 or so clones, 9.5% of which are singletons. The sample comprised PBMCs. These receptors all stem from a woman in her thirties in good health and CMV-seropositive. The CDR3 runs from the conserved cysteine through the conserved F or W. A D gene is named only where the DNA matches it firmly. Clone sizes are given selectively: once, few, many, or a class where the clone is expanded.

clone_size: .; j_call: TRBJ2-1; d_call: .; v_call: TRBV5-1; cdr3_nt: TGCGCCAGCAGCTTGGTCTCGCCACAATACAATGAGCAGTTCTTC; cdr3_aa: CASSLVSPQYNEQFF
clone_size: few; j_call: TRBJ2-7; d_call: .; v_call: TRBV23-1; cdr3_nt: TGCGCCAGCAGTCAATCGTGGCAGGCCAACGAGCAGTACTTC; cdr3_aa: CASSQSWQANEQYF
clone_size: .; j_call: TRBJ2-2; d_call: .; v_call: TRBV7-9; cdr3_nt: TGTGCCAGCAGCCCGAGAGGGACCGGGGAGCTGTTTTTT; cdr3_aa: CASSPRGTGELFF
clone_size: few; j_call: TRBJ1-4; d_call: .; v_call: TRBV4-2; cdr3_nt: TGTGCCAGCAGCCAAAATTCTCAGGGGTTTGGTGAAAAACTGTTTTTT; cdr3_aa: CASSQNSQGFGEKLFF
clone_size: .; j_call: TRBJ1-4; d_call: .; v_call: TRBV11-2; cdr3_nt: TGTGCCAGCAGCCCCAGAGGAGGAGATAATGAAAAACTGTTTTTT; cdr3_aa: CASSPRGGDNEKLFF
clone_size: .; j_call: TRBJ2-7; d_call: TRBD1; v_call: TRBV6-5; cdr3_nt: TGTGCCAGCAGCTCAGACAGGGGCAGGGACGAGCAGTACTTC; cdr3_aa: CASSSDRGRDEQYF
clone_size: few; j_call: TRBJ2-1; d_call: TRBD2; v_call: TRBV7-8; cdr3_nt: TGTGCCAGCAGCTTTTCAGGGAGGGTAACCTACAATGAGCAGTTCTTC; cdr3_aa: CASSFSGRVTYNEQFF
clone_size: .; j_call: TRBJ2-3; d_call: TRBD2; v_call: TRBV6-6; cdr3_nt: TGTGCCAGCACTACTACTAGCGGGAGATCAAATACGCAGTATTTT; cdr3_aa: CASTTTSGRSNTQYF
clone_size: few; j_call: TRBJ2-5; d_call: TRBD2; v_call: TRBV5-1; cdr3_nt: TGCGCCAGCAGTCTCCTAGCGGGAGTAGCAGAGACCCAGTACTTC; cdr3_aa: CASSLLAGVAETQYF
clone_size: .; j_call: TRBJ1-5; d_call: TRBD1; v_call: TRBV19; cdr3_nt: TGTGCCAGTAGTATAGGAAACAGGGGGACCAATCAGCCCCAGCATTTT; cdr3_aa: CASSIGNRGTNQPQHF
clone_size: .; j_call: TRBJ2-1; d_call: .; v_call: TRBV6-5; cdr3_nt: TGTGCCAGCAGTTACTCGAAAGGGACTGGCCAGTTCTTC; cdr3_aa: CASSYSKGTGQFF
clone_size: .; j_call: TRBJ2-7; d_call: .; v_call: TRBV7-2; cdr3_nt: TGTGCCAGCAGCACCAGGACTGAGAGCTCCTACGAGCAGTACTTC; cdr3_aa: CASSTRTESSYEQYF
clone_size: few; j_call: TRBJ1-2; d_call: .; v_call: TRBV13; cdr3_nt: TGTGCCAGCAGCTTGTCCCTCTCAGGGGTCAATGGCTACACCTTC; cdr3_aa: CASSLSLSGVNGYTF
clone_size: .; j_call: TRBJ2-7; d_call: .; v_call: TRBV10-3; cdr3_nt: TGTGCCATCAGTGCCAGGGGGGTTCGCGAGCAGTACTTC; cdr3_aa: CAISARGVREQYF
clone_size: .; j_call: TRBJ1-5; d_call: .; v_call: TRBV4-1; cdr3_nt: TGCGCCAGCAGCCAAAGATCCGCAGGTCCTCTCCATCAGCCCCAGCATTTT; cdr3_aa: CASSQRSAGPLHQPQHF
clone_size: few; j_call: TRBJ2-4; d_call: TRBD1; v_call: TRBV5-1; cdr3_nt: TGCGCCAGCAGCTTCGGACCGGGACAGGGTGGCATTCAGTACTTC; cdr3_aa: CASSFGPGQGGIQYF
clone_size: .; j_call: TRBJ2-2; d_call: .; v_call: TRBV9; cdr3_nt: TGTGCCAGCAGCGGCCCCCTGGGACTGGCGAACACCGGGGAGCTGTTTTTT; cdr3_aa: CASSGPLGLANTGELFF
clone_size: .; j_call: TRBJ1-4; d_call: .; v_call: TRBV6-6; cdr3_nt: TGTGCCAGCCGATCTACAACTAATGAAAAACTGTTTTTT; cdr3_aa: CASRSTTNEKLFF
clone_size: .; j_call: TRBJ2-2; d_call: .; v_call: TRBV5-6; cdr3_nt: TGTGCCAGCTCAAATAATCCCGGGGGTAAGGGGGCCGAGGAGCTGTTTTTT; cdr3_aa: CASSNNPGGKGAEELFF
clone_size: .; j_call: TRBJ1-2; d_call: .; v_call: TRBV5-5; cdr3_nt: TGTGCCAGCAGCCTTACAACAGGGAACTATGGCTACACCTTC; cdr3_aa: CASSLTTGNYGYTF
clone_size: few; j_call: TRBJ2-5; d_call: .; v_call: TRBV6-5; cdr3_nt: TGTGCCAGCAGTTCCCTGACAGGTCAAAAAGGAGAGACCCAGTACTTC; cdr3_aa: CASSSLTGQKGETQYF
clone_size: .; j_call: TRBJ2-2; d_call: TRBD2; v_call: TRBV18; cdr3_nt: TGTGCCAGCTCACCACTCACGAACCCTAGCGGGAGGGAGTCGAACACCGGGGAGCTGTTTTTT; cdr3_aa: CASSPLTNPSGRESNTGELFF
clone_size: .; j_call: TRBJ1-2; d_call: .; v_call: TRBV5-1; cdr3_nt: TGCGCCAGCAGCTTGGGGCCATCTAACTATGGCTACACCTTC; cdr3_aa: CASSLGPSNYGYTF
clone_size: few; j_call: TRBJ2-3; d_call: .; v_call: TRBV5-4; cdr3_nt: TGTGCCAGCAGCTTTGACAGGCACACAGATACGCAGTATTTT; cdr3_aa: CASSFDRHTDTQYF
clone_size: few; j_call: TRBJ2-3; d_call: .; v_call: TRBV5-4; cdr3_nt: TGTGCCAGCAGCTTGGCCGGCGGTAGCACAGATACGCAGTATTTT; cdr3_aa: CASSLAGGSTDTQYF
clone_size: .; j_call: TRBJ2-7; d_call: .; v_call: TRBV27; cdr3_nt: TGTGCCAGCAGTAGCCTAGCGTTCGGCTACGAGCAGTACTTC; cdr3_aa: CASSSLAFGYEQYF
clone_size: few; j_call: TRBJ2-1; d_call: .; v_call: TRBV19; cdr3_nt: TGTGCCACCAGGGCGGGGGCATCCGTAGGCAATGAGCAGTTCTTC; cdr3_aa: CATRAGASVGNEQFF
clone_size: .; j_call: TRBJ2-3; d_call: TRBD2; v_call: TRBV6-5; cdr3_nt: TGTGCCAGCAAAGGGAGGGAGAAGGACATTGGTACGCAGTATTTT; cdr3_aa: CASKGREKDIGTQYF
clone_size: few; j_call: TRBJ2-1; d_call: TRBD2; v_call: TRBV5-1; cdr3_nt: TGCGCCAGCAGCTTCTGGACTAGCGGAAGCTCCTACAATGAGCAGTTCTTC; cdr3_aa: CASSFWTSGSSYNEQFF
clone_size: few; j_call: TRBJ2-1; d_call: .; v_call: TRBV18; cdr3_nt: TGTGCCAGCTCGGAGGGGTTCTACAATGAGCAGTTCTTC; cdr3_aa: CASSEGFYNEQFF
clone_size: few; j_call: TRBJ1-1; d_call: TRBD1; v_call: TRBV2; cdr3_nt: TGTGCCAGAGACTCAGGACAGGGAGGTTCTGAAGCTTTCTTT; cdr3_aa: CARDSGQGGSEAFF